The 11 T cell receptor beta chains reported below all come from one sample, sequenced in a study of T cell responses to AZD1222 COVID-19 vaccine. Data came from immunoSEQ multiplex PCR; TCRdb stores just in-frame clones and leaves some out. This sample has about 110,000 clones, with approximately 90% found just once. The source was peripheral blood, collected on day 0 of AZD1222 vaccination. These receptors all come from an adult in good health.

This clone was seen once. V is TRBV10-2 and J is TRBJ1-1; 7 bases are a match to TRBD1. CDR1 and CDR2 (germline): WSHSY, SAAADI. Trimming took 2 bases from V and 4 from J; bases not matched to a gene: 4. The CDR3 contains 14 residues. The CDR3 protein is CASSEDRVRTEAFF. The CDR3 region has the DNA TGCGCCAGCAGTGAGGACAGGGTTCGCACTGAAGCTTTCTTT.

This chain links TRBV3-1 (or the pseudogene TRBV3-2) with TRBJ2-3; possibly TRBD2 for D (5 bases). This CDR3 region has 15 residues. CDR1 and CDR2 (germline): LGHDT, YNNKEL (reference sequence). V lost 1 base to trimming and J lost 2 bases, with 10 bases between them. The CDR3 DNA follows: TGTGCCAGCAGCCAAGTTCTAGCAATCACAGATACGCAGTATTTT. Its protein is CASSQVLAITDTQYF.

The chain employs TRBV9 and TRBJ2-2; no firm D call. The CDR3 sequence is 14 residues long. V was pared by 0 bases and J by 3 bases, with 6 bases between. Germline loops: CDR1 SGDLS, CDR2 YYNGEE. The CDR3 DNA is TGTGCCAGCAGCGTAGATCCGTACACCGGGGAGCTGTTTTTT. Its protein product is CASSVDPYTGELFF.

This rearrangement joins TRBV7-9 to TRBJ1-4, with D uncertain. Per germline, CDR1 SEHNR and CDR2 FQNEAQ (reference sequence). Trimming removed 4 bases from V and 7 bases from J, with 13 bases in between. CDR3 length: 14 residues. This CDR3 reads CASSYRVEGEKLFF. DNA for the CDR3: TGTGCCAGCAGCTACCGGGTCGAGGGTGAAAAACTGTTTTTT.

This chain joins TRBV4-3 and TRBJ1-1; D unresolved. V was shortened by 0 bases and J by 4 bases, with 12 bases between the two germline ends. In germline, CDR1 is LGHNA, CDR2 YSLEER. This CDR3 is 15 amino acids long. In DNA, the CDR3 is TGCGCCAGCAGCCAAGAGTCAGGAAGGCGCACTGAAGCTTTCTTT. Encoded protein: CASSQESGRRTEAFF.

This chain links TRBV6-2 or TRBV6-3 with TRBJ2-2; D unresolved. V lost 2 bases, J lost 6 bases, and 7 bases lay in between. CDR1 and CDR2 from the germline V gene are MNHEY and SVGEGT. This CDR3 comprises 13 residues. The CDR3 protein is CASSYNWAGELFF. The CDR3 coding sequence is TGTGCCAGCAGTTACAACTGGGCCGGGGAGCTGTTTTTT.

This clone turned up a few times. The chain has TRBV30 and TRBJ1-4; 7 nucleotides match TRBD1. Germline assignment: CDR1 GTSNPN and CDR2 SVGIG (reference sequence). The length of the CDR3 is 12 residues. CDR3 loop: CARDSGGKGLFF. In DNA form, the CDR3 reads TGTGCACGGGACAGCGGGGGGAAGGGACTGTTTTTT.

The V call is TRBV5-6, the J call TRBJ2-3; D possibly corresponds to TRBD2 (6 bases). V lost 7 bases, J lost 0 bases, and 9 bases lay in between. This CDR3 region has 13 residues. Germline V CDR1 and CDR2: SGHDT, YYEEEE. The CDR3 region is CASASESTDTQYF. In DNA form, the CDR3 reads TGTGCCAGCGCTAGCGAGAGCACAGATACGCAGTATTTT.

This clone appeared a single time. The chain carries TRBV5-1 and TRBJ1-4, with D possibly TRBD1 on 5 matching bases. Germline V gene sequence: CDR1 SGHRS, CDR2 YFSETQ. The CDR3 sequence is 15 residues long. Trimming removed 2 bases from V and 4 bases from J, with 12 bases in between. The CDR3 DNA reads as TGCGCCAGCAGCTTTCAGGGTTTTGGTAATGAAAAACTGTTTTTT. Translated, it gives CASSFQGFGNEKLFF.

The chain joins TRBV10-3 to TRBJ1-1; 8 bases are a match to TRBD1. From germline, CDR1 is ENHRY and CDR2 SYGVKD. This CDR3 comprises 15 residues. V gave up 11 bases and J gave up 3 bases; unmatched junction bases: 14. CDR3 amino acids: CAAAVRGPGDTEAFF. In DNA, the CDR3 is TGTGCCGCGGCGGTCAGGGGGCCGGGGGACACTGAAGCTTTCTTT.

The rearrangement uses TRBV5-6 and TRBJ1-6; D unclear. V was pared by 2 bases and J by 8 bases, with 11 bases between. The germline V gene encodes CDR1 SGHDT and CDR2 YYEEEE. This CDR3 has 14 amino acids. CDR3 sequence reads: CASSFHLVHSPLHF. DNA for the CDR3: TGTGCCAGCAGCTTCCACCTTGTCCATTCACCCCTCCACTTT. Looking up the rest from reference TRBV5-6 and TRBJ1-6 gives the full variable domain: DAGVTQSPTHLIKTRGQQVTLRCSPKSGHDTVSWYQQALGQGPQFIFQYYEEEERQRGNFPDRFSGHQFPNYSSELNVNALLLGDSALYLCASSFHLVHSPLHFGNGTRLTVT.